This T cell receptor beta chain emerged from a study of shared clonotypes between healthy human individuals. About the study: The plates for each donor numbered three CD4 naive, three CD4 memory, two CD8 naive and one CD8 memory.

This CDR3 has 14 amino acids. Germline V gives CDR1 KGHSH, CDR2 LQKENI. V dropped 2 bases and J dropped 4; count of bases not matched to a gene: 4. Original analysis: Filtering was not the same, since immunoSEQ gave junction-only sequences without quality scores. Method: immunoSEQ multiplex PCR; TCRdb's copy keeps in-frame clones and lacks some. For V, J and clone size, that table is used; D and trimming come from the DNA. This sample carries over a million clones, roughly 98% of them seen once, and the ten largest clones take roughly 0.42%. Study donors comprised healthy, HIV-negative adults devoid of recent acute infection or vaccination. Adults of Caucasian background living in Nashville, Tennessee made up all donors.

The sample comprised naive CD4+ T cells sorted from blood. As for subset: CD45RA+ positively selected. The gene calls are TRBV18 and TRBJ1-1; 7 bases match TRBD1. This clonotype was sampled from a man aged 30 to 45 in good health. CDR3 amino acids: CASSPTGEATEAFF. CDR3 in DNA: TGTGCCAGCTCACCAACAGGGGAGGCCACTGAAGCTTTCTTT.